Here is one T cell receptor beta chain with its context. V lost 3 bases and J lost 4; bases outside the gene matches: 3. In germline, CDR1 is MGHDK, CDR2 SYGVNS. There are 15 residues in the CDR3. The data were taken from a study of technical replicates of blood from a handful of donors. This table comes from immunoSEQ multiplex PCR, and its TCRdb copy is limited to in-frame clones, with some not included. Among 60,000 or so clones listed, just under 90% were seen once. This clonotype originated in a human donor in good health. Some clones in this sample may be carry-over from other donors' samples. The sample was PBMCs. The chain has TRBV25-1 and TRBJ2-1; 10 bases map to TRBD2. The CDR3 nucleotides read TGTGCCAGCAGTGAGGGGACTAGCGCATACAATGAGCAGTTCTTC. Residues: CASSEGTSAYNEQFF.